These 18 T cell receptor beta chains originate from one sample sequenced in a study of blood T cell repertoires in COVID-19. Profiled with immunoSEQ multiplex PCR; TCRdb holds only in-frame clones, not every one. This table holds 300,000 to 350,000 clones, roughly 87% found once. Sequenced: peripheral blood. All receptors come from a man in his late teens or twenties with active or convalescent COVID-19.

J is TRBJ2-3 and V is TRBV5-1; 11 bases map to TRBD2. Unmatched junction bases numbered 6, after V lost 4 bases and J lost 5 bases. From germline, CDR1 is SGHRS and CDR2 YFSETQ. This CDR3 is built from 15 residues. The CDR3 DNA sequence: TGCGCCAGCAGCCCTAGCGGGAGGCGCGAAGATACGCAGTATTTT. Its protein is CASSPSGRREDTQYF.

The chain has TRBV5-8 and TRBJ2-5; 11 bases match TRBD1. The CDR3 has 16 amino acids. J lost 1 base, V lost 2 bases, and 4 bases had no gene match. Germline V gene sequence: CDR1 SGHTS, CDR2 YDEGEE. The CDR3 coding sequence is TGTGCCAGCAGCTTAGGGACAGGGGGGACCCAAGAGACCCAGTACTTC. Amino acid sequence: CASSLGTGGTQETQYF.

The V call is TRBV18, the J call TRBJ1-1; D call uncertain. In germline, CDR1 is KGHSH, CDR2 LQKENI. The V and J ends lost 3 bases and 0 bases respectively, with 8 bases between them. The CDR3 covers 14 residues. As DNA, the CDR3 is TGTGCCAGCTCACCCCTCGGGGTGAACACTGAAGCTTTCTTT. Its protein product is CASSPLGVNTEAFF.

CDR3 protein: CASSIFGRGTGELFF. The CDR3 nucleotides are TGTGCCAGTAGTATTTTTGGGCGAGGGACCGGGGAGCTGTTTTTT. The V gene is TRBV19, the J gene TRBJ2-2; D perhaps matches TRBD2 (5 bases). The CDR3 sequence is 15 residues long. Germline CDR1 reads LNHDA; CDR2 reads SQIVND (reference sequence). V was clipped by 3 bases and J by 5 bases, with 13 bases between them. The complete variable domain, with remaining parts taken from reference TRBV19 and TRBJ2-2, reads DGGITQSPKYLFRKEGQNVTLSCEQNLNHDAMYWYRQDPGQGLRLIYYSQIVNDFQKGDIAEGYSVSREKKESFPLTVTSAQKNPTAFYLCASSIFGRGTGELFFGEGSRLTVL.

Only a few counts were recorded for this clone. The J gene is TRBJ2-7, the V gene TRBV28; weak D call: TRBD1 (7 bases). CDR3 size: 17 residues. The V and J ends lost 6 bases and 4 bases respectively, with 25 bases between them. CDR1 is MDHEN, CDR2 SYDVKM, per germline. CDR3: CASSPPRGAGGSYEQYF. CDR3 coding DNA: TGTGCCAGCAGCCCCCCTCGCGGGGCAGGGGGTTCTTACGAGCAGTACTTC. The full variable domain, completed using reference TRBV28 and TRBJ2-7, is DVKVTQSSRYLVKRTGEKVFLECVQDMDHENMFWYRQDPGLGLRLIYFSYDVKMKEKGDIPEGYSVSREKKERFSLILESASTNQTSMYLCASSPPRGAGGSYEQYFGPGTRLTVT.

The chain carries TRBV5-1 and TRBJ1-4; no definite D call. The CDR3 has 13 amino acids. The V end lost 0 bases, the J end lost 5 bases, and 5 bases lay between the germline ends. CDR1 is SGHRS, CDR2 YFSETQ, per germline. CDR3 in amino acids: CASSLVQNEKLFF. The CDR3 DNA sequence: TGCGCCAGCAGCTTGGTGCAGAATGAAAAACTGTTTTTT.

The chain's CDR3 is CASSEQGSDTGELFF. In nucleotides, the CDR3 is TGCGCCAGCAGCGAACAGGGGAGTGACACCGGGGAGCTGTTTTTT. The V call is TRBV5-1, the J call TRBJ2-2; 7 bases match TRBD1. Germline V gene lookup returns CDR1 SGHRS and CDR2 YFSETQ. J lost 3 bases, V lost 4 bases, and 6 bases had no gene match. There are 15 residues in the CDR3. The complete variable domain, with remaining parts taken from reference TRBV5-1 and TRBJ2-2, reads KAGVTQTPRYLIKTRGQQVTLSCSPISGHRSVSWYQQTPGQGLQFLFEYFSETQRNKGNFPGRFSGRQFSNSRSEMNVSTLELGDSALYLCASSEQGSDTGELFFGEGSRLTVL.

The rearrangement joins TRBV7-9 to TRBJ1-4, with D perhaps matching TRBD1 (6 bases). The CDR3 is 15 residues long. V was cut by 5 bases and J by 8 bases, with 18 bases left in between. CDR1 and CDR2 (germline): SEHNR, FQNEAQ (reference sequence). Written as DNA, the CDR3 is TGTGCCAGCAGCGCTACAGGGATGGGTCGAGAAAAACTGTTTTTT. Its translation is CASSATGMGREKLFF.

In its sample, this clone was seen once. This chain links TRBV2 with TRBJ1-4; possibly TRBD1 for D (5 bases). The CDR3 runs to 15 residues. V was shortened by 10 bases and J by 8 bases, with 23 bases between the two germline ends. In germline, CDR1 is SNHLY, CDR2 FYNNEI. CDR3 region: CATTKGWGVSEKLFF. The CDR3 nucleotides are TGTGCCACCACAAAGGGGTGGGGTGTAAGCGAAAAACTGTTTTTT. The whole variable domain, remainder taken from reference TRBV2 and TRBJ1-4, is EPEVTQTPSHQVTQMGQEVILRCVPISNHLYFYWYRQILGQKVEFLVSFYNNEISEKSEIFDDQFSVERPDGSNFTLKIRSTKLEDSAMYFCATTKGWGVSEKLFFGSGTQLSVL.

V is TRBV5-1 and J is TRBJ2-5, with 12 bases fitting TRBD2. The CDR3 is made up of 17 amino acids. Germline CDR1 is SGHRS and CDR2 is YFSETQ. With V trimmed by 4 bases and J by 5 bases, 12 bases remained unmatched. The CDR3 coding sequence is TGCGCCAGCAGCCCTGGACTAGCGGGGCGGATAGAGGAGACCCAGTACTTC. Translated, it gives CASSPGLAGRIEETQYF.

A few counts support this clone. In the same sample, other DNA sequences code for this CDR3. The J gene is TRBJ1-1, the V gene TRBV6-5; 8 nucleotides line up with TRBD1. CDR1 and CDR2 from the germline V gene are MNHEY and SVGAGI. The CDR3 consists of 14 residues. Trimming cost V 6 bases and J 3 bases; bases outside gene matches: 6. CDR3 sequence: CASSRQGRDTEAFF. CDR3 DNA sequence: TGTGCCAGCAGCCGACAGGGGAGGGACACTGAAGCTTTCTTT.

The CDR3 protein is CASRQGDSPLHF. CDR3 sequence (DNA): TGTGCCAGCCGCCAGGGGGATTCACCCCTCCACTTT. The chain uses TRBV13 and TRBJ1-6, with 7 bases identical to TRBD1. Germline CDR1 is PRHDT and CDR2 is FYEKMQ (reference sequence). This CDR3 region has 12 residues. V shed 8 bases, J shed 8 bases, and the junction held 3 bases outside the gene matches.

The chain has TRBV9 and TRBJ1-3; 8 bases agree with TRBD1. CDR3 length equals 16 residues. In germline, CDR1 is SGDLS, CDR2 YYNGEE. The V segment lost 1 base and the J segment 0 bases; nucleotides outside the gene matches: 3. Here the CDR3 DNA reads TGTGCCAGCAGCGTAACAGGGGGTATCTCTGGAAACACCATATATTTT. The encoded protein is CASSVTGGISGNTIYF.

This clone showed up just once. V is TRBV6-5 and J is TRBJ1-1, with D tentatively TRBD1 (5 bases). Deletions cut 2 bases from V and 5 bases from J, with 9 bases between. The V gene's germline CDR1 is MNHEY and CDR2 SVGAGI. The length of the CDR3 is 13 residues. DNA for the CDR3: TGTGCCAGCAGTTACCTACGGGGGACTGAAGCTTTCTTT. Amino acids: CASSYLRGTEAFF.

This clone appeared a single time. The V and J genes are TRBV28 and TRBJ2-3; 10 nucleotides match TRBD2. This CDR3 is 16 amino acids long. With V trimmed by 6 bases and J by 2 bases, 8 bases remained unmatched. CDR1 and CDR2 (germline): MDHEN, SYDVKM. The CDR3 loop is CASSPGTSAYTDTQYF. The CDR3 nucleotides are TGTGCCAGCAGCCCCGGGACTAGCGCATACACAGATACGCAGTATTTT.

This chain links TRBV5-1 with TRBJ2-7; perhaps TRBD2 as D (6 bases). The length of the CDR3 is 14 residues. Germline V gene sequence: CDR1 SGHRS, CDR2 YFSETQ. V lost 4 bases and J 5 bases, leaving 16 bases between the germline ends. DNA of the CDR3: TGCGCCAGCAGCCTCGGGACTTGGTTGGACGAGCAGTACTTC. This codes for CASSLGTWLDEQYF.

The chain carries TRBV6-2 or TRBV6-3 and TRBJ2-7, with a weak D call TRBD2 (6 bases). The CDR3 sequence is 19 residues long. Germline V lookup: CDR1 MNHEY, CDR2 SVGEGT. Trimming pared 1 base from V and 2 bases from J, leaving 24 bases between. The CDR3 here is CASSYLTPAATREAYEQYF. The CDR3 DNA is TGTGCCAGCAGTTACTTAACCCCAGCCGCGACTAGGGAAGCCTACGAGCAGTACTTC.

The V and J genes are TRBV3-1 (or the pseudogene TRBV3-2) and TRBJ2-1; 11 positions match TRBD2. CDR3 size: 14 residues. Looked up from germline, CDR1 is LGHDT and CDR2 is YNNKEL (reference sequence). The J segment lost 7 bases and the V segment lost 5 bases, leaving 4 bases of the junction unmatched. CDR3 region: CASSSRLAGNEQFF. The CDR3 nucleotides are TGTGCCAGCAGCTCGCGACTAGCGGGGAATGAGCAGTTCTTC.